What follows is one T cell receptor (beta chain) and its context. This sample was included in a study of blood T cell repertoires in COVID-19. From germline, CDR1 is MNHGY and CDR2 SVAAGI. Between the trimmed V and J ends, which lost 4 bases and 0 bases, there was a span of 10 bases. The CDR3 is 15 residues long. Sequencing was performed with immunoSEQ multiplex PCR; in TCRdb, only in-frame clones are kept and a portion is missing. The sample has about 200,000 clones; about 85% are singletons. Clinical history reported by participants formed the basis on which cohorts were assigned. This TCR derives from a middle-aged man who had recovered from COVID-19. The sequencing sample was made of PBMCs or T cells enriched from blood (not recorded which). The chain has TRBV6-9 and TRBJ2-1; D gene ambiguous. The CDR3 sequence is CASSSRWSSYNEQFF. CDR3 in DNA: TGTGCCAGCAGTTCGCGTTGGAGCTCCTACAATGAGCAGTTCTTC.